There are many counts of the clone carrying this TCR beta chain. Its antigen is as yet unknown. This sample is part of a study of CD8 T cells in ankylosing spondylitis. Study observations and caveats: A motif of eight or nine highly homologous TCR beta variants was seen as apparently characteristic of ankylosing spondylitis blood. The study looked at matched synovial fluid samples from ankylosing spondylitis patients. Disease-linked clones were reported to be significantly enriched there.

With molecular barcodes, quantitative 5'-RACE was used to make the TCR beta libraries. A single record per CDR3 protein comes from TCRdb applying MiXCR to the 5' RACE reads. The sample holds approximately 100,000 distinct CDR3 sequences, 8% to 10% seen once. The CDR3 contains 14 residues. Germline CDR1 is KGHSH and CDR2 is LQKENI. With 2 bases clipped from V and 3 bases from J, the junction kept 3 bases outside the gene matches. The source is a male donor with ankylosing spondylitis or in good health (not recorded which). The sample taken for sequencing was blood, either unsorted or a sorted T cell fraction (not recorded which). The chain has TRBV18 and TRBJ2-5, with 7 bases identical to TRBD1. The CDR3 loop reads CASSPKTGEETQYF. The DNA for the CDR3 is TGTGCCAGCTCACCAAAAACAGGGGAAGAGACCCAGTACTTC.